The clone carrying this TCR beta chain has only a few counts. What it binds is not known. The entry originates in a study of beta chain features in type 1 diabetes. Sequencing targeted expressed TCRB transcripts, as all isolated RNA had been reverse transcribed. Data came from immunoSEQ multiplex PCR; TCRdb stores just in-frame clones and leaves some out. There are roughly 250,000 clones in the sample; about 71% occur only once, and almost 0.055% lies in the top ten. CDR1 and CDR2 from the germline V gene are SQVTM and ANQGSEA. There are 15 residues in the CDR3. J gave up 4 bases and V 7 bases, and 12 bases lay outside the gene matches. Study findings and constraints: Patients showed naive, central memory and Treg TCRB repertoires that appeared more similar than those of healthy donors. Amplification by PCR could prefer shorter templates, with the same effect in patients and controls. The study found moderately but significantly shorter TCRB CDR3s in all four CD4+ subsets of Type 1 diabetes patients.

CD45RO/CCR7/CD25/CD127/CD95/CD27 staining was used to isolate CD4+ naive, central memory, regulatory and stem cell-like memory cells by sorting. This clonotype was sampled from a man aged 30 to 45 in good health. This chain uses TRBV29-1 with TRBJ2-1; 8 bases are a match to TRBD2. Material: naive CD4+ T cells from blood. The CDR3 spells CSASTGTRGYNEQFF. In nucleotides, the CDR3 is TGCAGCGCCAGCACCGGGACTAGGGGGTACAATGAGCAGTTCTTC.